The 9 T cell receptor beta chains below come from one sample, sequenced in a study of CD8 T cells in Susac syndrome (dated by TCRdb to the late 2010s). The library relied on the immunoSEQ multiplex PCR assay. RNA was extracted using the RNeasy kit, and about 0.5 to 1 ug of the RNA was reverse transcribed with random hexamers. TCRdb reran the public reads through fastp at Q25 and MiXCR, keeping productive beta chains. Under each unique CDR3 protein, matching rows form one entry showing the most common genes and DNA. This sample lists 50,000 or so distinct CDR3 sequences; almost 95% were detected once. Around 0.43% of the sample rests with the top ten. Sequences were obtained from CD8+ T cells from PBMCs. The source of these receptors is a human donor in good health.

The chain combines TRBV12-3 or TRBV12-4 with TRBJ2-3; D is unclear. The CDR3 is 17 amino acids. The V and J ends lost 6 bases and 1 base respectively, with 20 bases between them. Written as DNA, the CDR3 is TGTGCCAGCAGACTAAGCCCCAGCGAACGACGCACAGATACGCAGTATTTT. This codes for CASRLSPSERRTDTQYF.

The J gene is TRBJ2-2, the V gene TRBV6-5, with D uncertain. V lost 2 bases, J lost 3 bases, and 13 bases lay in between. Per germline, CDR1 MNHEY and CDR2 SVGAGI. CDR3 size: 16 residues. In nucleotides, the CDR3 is TGTGCCAGCAGTTACAATCCCCCACAGTACACCGGGGAGCTGTTTTTT. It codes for CASSYNPPQYTGELFF.

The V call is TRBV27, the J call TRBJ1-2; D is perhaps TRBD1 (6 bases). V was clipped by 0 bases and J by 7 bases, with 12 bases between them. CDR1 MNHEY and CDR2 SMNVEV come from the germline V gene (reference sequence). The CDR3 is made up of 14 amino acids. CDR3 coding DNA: TGTGCCAGCAGTTTATCTCCGGGGGCGACTGGCTACACCTTC. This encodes CASSLSPGATGYTF.

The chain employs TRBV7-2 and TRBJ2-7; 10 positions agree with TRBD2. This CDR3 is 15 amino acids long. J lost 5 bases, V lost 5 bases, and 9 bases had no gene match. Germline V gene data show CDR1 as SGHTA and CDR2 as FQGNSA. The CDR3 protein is CASSLLTSGLDEQYF. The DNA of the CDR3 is TGTGCCAGCAGCCTGTTGACTAGCGGGCTTGACGAGCAGTACTTC.

This CDR3 reads CASPGNTEAFF. In DNA form, the CDR3 reads TGTGCCAGCCCGGGGAACACTGAAGCTTTCTTT. The V call is TRBV21-1, the J call TRBJ1-1; the table calls TRBD1, which could not be checked here. TRBV21-1 is a pseudogene locus. CDR3 length: 11 residues.

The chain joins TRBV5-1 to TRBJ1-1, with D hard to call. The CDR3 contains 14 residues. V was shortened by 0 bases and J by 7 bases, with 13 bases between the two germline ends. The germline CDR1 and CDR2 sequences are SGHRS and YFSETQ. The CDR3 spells CASSLGWGAVEAFF. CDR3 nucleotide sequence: TGCGCCAGCAGCTTGGGTTGGGGAGCGGTTGAAGCTTTCTTT. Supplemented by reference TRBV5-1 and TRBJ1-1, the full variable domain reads KAGVTQTPRYLIKTRGQQVTLSCSPISGHRSVSWYQQTPGQGLQFLFEYFSETQRNKGNFPGRFSGRQFSNSRSEMNVSTLELGDSALYLCASSLGWGAVEAFFGQGTRLTVV.

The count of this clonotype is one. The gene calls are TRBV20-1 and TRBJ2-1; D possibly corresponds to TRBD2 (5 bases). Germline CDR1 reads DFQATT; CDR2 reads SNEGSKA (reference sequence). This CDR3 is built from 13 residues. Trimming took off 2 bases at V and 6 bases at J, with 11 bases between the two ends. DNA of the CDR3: TGCAGTGCTAGAACTGGTAGCGCCAATGAGCAGTTCTTC. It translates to CSARTGSANEQFF.

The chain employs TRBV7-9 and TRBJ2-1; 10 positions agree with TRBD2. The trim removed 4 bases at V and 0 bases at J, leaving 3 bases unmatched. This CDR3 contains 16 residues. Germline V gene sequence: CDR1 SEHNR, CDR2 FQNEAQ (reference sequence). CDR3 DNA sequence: TGTGCCAGCAGCTCCACTAGCGGGACCTCCTACAATGAGCAGTTCTTC. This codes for CASSSTSGTSYNEQFF.

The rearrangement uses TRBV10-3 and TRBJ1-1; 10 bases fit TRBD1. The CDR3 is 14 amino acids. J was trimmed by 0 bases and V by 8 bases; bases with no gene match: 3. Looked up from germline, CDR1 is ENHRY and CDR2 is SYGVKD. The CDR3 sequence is CAIGTGALNTEAFF. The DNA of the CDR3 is TGTGCCATCGGGACAGGGGCCCTGAACACTGAAGCTTTCTTT.